The present T cell receptor (beta chain) was sequenced within a study of blood T cell repertoires in COVID-19. Study background: Sites in the United States, Italy and Spain provided acute and convalescent COVID-19 samples. PBMCs, B-cell-depleted T cells, or T cells were the source of the cDNA or gDNA that made up the material.

Per the original data handling: Amplification of reference gene primers provided the estimated nucleated cell counts. Sequenced by immunoSEQ multiplex PCR; TCRdb stores in-frame clones only, minus some. V, J and clone size reflect that table, while D and trimming were determined from the DNA. The sample lists about 90,000 clones; 76% were seen once. From germline, CDR1 is SNHLY and CDR2 FYNNEI. The CDR3 covers 14 residues. The V segment lost 6 bases and the J segment 2 bases; nucleotides outside the gene matches: 1. Sequencing was performed on peripheral blood. The V gene is TRBV2, the J gene TRBJ2-7, with TRBD2 matching 13 bases. The receptor was derived from a man between 70 and 80 years old with acute or convalescent COVID-19. CDR3 protein: CASRGLAGTYEQYF. Here the CDR3 DNA reads TGTGCCAGCAGGGGACTAGCGGGAACCTACGAGCAGTACTTC.